The clone carrying this T cell receptor (beta chain) was seen a single time. The sample is drawn from a study of T-cell memory formation after mild COVID-19. TCRdb itself ran the 5' RACE reads through MiXCR, one entry per CDR3 protein. The data show more than 250,000 distinct CDR3 sequences, with around 15% seen just once and 20% to 25% held by the top ten. The V and J ends lost 1 base and 5 bases respectively, with 17 bases between them. The CDR3 contains 16 residues. Germline CDR1 SGHTA, CDR2 FQGNSA. This receptor was obtained from a man aged 18-30 years who had mild COVID-19 (a few samples of this study predate the infection). Cell type and time point are not known. The sample consisted of PBMCs or a T cell subset sorted from them (not recorded which). This rearrangement joins TRBV7-2 to TRBJ1-2; possible D gene TRBD1, 5 bases. CDR3 nucleotides: TGTGCCAGCAGCTTAGGGAGGACACGGGGAGAGTATGGCTACACCTTC. Protein sequence: CASSLGRTRGEYGYTF.